This TCR beta chain was identified during a study of cytomegalovirus exposure and HLA in healthy donors. Looking at the study overall: Early release data held about 92 million unique TCRs from HLA-typed donors. Study results and limitations: For cytomegalovirus status, the classifier reportedly gave diagnoses with high specificity and sensitivity.

For this clone: The antigen remains undetermined.

The CDR3 runs to 18 residues. Germline CDR1 is SGHVS and CDR2 is FNYEAQ. With V trimmed by 3 bases and J by 4 bases, 13 bases remained unmatched. 13 Jbeta primers and 60 Vbeta primers were used for the PCR. Here immunoSEQ multiplex PCR was the method, and the copy in TCRdb shows in-frame clones only, minus some. The repertoire holds over 85,000 clones, with about 60% as singletons. Sequenced sample: PBMCs. The chain links TRBV7-6 to TRBJ2-3; TRBD2 matches at 10 bases. The TCR originated in a human donor in good health. The CDR3 loop is CASSFVPAGSGRADTQYF. The DNA of the CDR3 is TGTGCCAGCAGCTTCGTCCCCGCAGGGAGCGGGAGGGCAGATACGCAGTATTTT.